This T cell receptor (beta chain) came from a study of blood T cell repertoires in COVID-19. Study-level background: Sites in the United States, Italy and Spain provided acute and convalescent COVID-19 samples. The analysed material was cDNA or gDNA that came from T cells, B-cell-depleted T cells, or PBMCs.

Original processing notes: From reference gene primer amplification, estimates of nucleated cell counts were derived. TCRdb keeps only in-frame clones here, not all; method: immunoSEQ multiplex PCR. V and J calls and clone size are as listed in that table; D and trimming were resolved from the DNA. The sample contains about 180,000 clones, roughly four fifths of which appear only once. Sequencing was performed on peripheral blood. This clonotype was obtained from a woman aged 70-85 years with COVID-19, enrolled during active disease.

This CDR3 reads CAAAVAGRTDTQYF. The CDR3 DNA sequence: TGTGCCGCGGCGGTAGCGGGGCGCACAGATACGCAGTATTTT. The rearrangement links TRBV19 to TRBJ2-3; 8 positions match TRBD2. The V segment lost 11 bases and the J segment 1 base; nucleotides outside the gene matches: 8. This CDR3 has 14 amino acids. CDR1 is LNHDA and CDR2 is SQIVND in the germline V gene (reference sequence).